This T cell receptor (beta chain) was identified in a study of neoadjuvant anti-PD-1 for oral cavity cancer. The V gene lost 4 bases and the J gene lost 2 bases, with 7 bases spanning the gap. Germline values: CDR1 SNHLY, CDR2 FYNNEI. CDR3 length equals 13 residues. The method was immunoSEQ multiplex PCR; TCRdb's version includes in-frame clones alone and lacks a portion of them. The repertoire includes tens of thousands of clones, about four fifths of them detected once, and 3% to 3.5% sits in the top ten. Sequenced here: PBMCs, sampled before nivolumab (anti-PD-1) treatment. This rearrangement joins TRBV2 to TRBJ2-3, with D hard to call. This TCR was recovered from a person aged 40 to 85 with oral cavity squamous cell carcinoma. The CDR3 bases are TGTGCCAGCAGTGGTTCCGTCACAGATACGCAGTATTTT. This sequence encodes CASSGSVTDTQYF.